What follows describes a single T cell receptor (beta chain). The antigen remains undetermined. This record belongs to a study of T cells in Graves' hyperthyroidism and ophthalmopathy. Study observations and caveats: Blood also contained most expanded thyroid clonotypes above 0.001. A 13 V-J model separated ophthalmopathy from stable hyperthyroidism.

V lost 0 bases to trimming and J lost 7 bases, with 12 bases between them. Looked up from germline, CDR1 is MRHNA and CDR2 is SNTAGT. This CDR3 is 15 amino acids long. Using RNA transcripts as the source, TCR beta CDR3 regions were amplified. First-round RT-PCR with HTBI primers amplified the TCR CDR3 region. Using its own MiXCR run on the multiplex PCR reads, TCRdb lists one record per CDR3 protein. The top ten hold roughly 8% of the sample, which has some 720,000 distinct CDR3 sequences, over 15% seen once. The hyperthyroidism was newly diagnosed and had lasted under 2 months; the patients were aged 18 to 65. Those patients with uncontrolled infection, other autoimmune disease, pregnancy or lactation were excluded.

This TCR was sampled from a man in his late teens or twenties with Graves' hyperthyroidism. The V call is TRBV6-4, the J call TRBJ2-2; the D gene is possibly TRBD2 (5 bases). Sequenced sample: blood. The CDR3 is CASSDSMSRGGELFF. CDR3 sequence (DNA): TGTGCCAGCAGTGACTCGATGTCACGGGGCGGGGAGCTGTTTTTT.